These T cell receptor beta chains were read from a single sample in a study of neoadjuvant nivolumab and ipilimumab in lung cancer. Here immunoSEQ multiplex PCR was the method, and the copy in TCRdb shows in-frame clones only, minus some. The sample contains over 8,500 clones, about 74% of which appear only once. The specimen comprised tumor tissue, sampled after neoadjuvant nivolumab, alone or with ipilimumab, at or shortly before surgery. These receptors were collected from an adult with non-small cell lung cancer. Some clones in this sample may be carry-over from other donors' samples. The CDR3 runs from the conserved cysteine through the conserved F or W. Fields, in order: CDR3 DNA, CDR3 protein, V gene, J gene, clone size, D gene. The D gene is left open where the match is weak. Only some rows state a clone size, as once, few, many or a class for expanded clones.

DNA: TGTGCCAGCAGCTCCACCCTACTAGTCTCTGGCGAGCAGTACTTC; CDR3: CASSSTLLVSGEQYF; V: TRBV11-2; J: TRBJ2-7; size: -; D: -
DNA: TGTGCCAGCACCACTAGTCTCGGGACAGGGGTCGGGGAGCTGTTTTTT; CDR3: CASTTSLGTGVGELFF; V: TRBV7-8; J: TRBJ2-2; size: -; D: TRBD1
DNA: TGTGCTAGTGGCCCGGGGGCTGGGACAGGGGCCAGGGGAACCTTC; CDR3: CASGPGAGTGARGTF; V: TRBV12-5; J: TRBJ1-2; size: once; D: TRBD1
DNA: TGCGCCAGCAGCTCGCAGGGGGCCGGGGACACTGAAGCTTTCTTT; CDR3: CASSSQGAGDTEAFF; V: TRBV5-1; J: TRBJ1-1; size: once; D: TRBD1
DNA: TGCGCCAGCAGCCAAGGGAGGCTGGACTACAATGAGCAGTTCTTC; CDR3: CASSQGRLDYNEQFF; V: TRBV4-3; J: TRBJ2-1; size: few; D: -
DNA: TGTGCCAGTAGTGAGCGGAGGGGCGACAATCAGCCCCAGCATTTT; CDR3: CASSERRGDNQPQHF; V: TRBV19; J: TRBJ1-5; size: medium-sized; D: -
DNA: TGCGCCAGCAGCTTGGCCGGGTCCCGGACAGGGGGCTTCGTCTACGAGCAGTACTTC; CDR3: CASSLAGSRTGGFVYEQYF; V: TRBV5-1; J: TRBJ2-7; size: -; D: TRBD1
DNA: TGCGCCAGCAGCCAAAAACCCGGGACAGGGAATTCACCCCTCCACTTT; CDR3: CASSQKPGTGNSPLHF; V: TRBV4-1; J: TRBJ1-6; size: -; D: TRBD1
DNA: TGCAGCGTTGCTTCCCCTAGCGGGAACTCCTACGAGCAGTACTTC; CDR3: CSVASPSGNSYEQYF; V: TRBV29-1; J: TRBJ2-7; size: -; D: TRBD2
DNA: TGCGCCAGCAGAACCGGACTAGCGGGGGTGCAGTACTTC; CDR3: CASRTGLAGVQYF; V: TRBV10-2; J: TRBJ2-7; size: few; D: TRBD2
DNA: TGTGCCGCCACTGACAGGAAGTCATCACCCCTCCACTTT; CDR3: CAATDRKSSPLHF; V: TRBV10-3; J: TRBJ1-6; size: -; D: -
DNA: TGTGCCAGCAGCCTGGGACTAGCGGGGGCCCTCACAGATACGCAGTATTTT; CDR3: CASSLGLAGALTDTQYF; V: TRBV5-4; J: TRBJ2-3; size: -; D: TRBD2
DNA: TGTGCCACCATCCCGGGACAGGGTCGACACGAGCAGTACTTC; CDR3: CATIPGQGRHEQYF; V: TRBV10-3; J: TRBJ2-7; size: -; D: TRBD1
DNA: TGTGCCAGCAGTGCCCGCAGGGATACGCAGTATTTT; CDR3: CASSARRDTQYF; V: TRBV25-1; J: TRBJ2-3; size: -; D: -
DNA: TGTGCCAGCAGCTTCGACGGGACTAGCGGGGCGGGTTACGAGCAGTACTTC; CDR3: CASSFDGTSGAGYEQYF; V: TRBV11-3; J: TRBJ2-7; size: -; D: TRBD2
DNA: TGTGCCAGCAGCCAAGTTACCTTCTTGGACTTTGGAGCTTTCTTT; CDR3: CASSQVTFLDFGAFF; V: TRBV7-9; J: TRBJ1-1; size: -; D: -
DNA: TGTGCCAGCAGCACCAGGGGGCCGGGGTACGAGCAGTACTTC; CDR3: CASSTRGPGYEQYF; V: TRBV7-2; J: TRBJ2-7; size: -; D: TRBD1
DNA: TGTGCCAGCAGCGATACAGGGAATGAGGGCTACACCTTC; CDR3: CASSDTGNEGYTF; V: TRBV25-1; J: TRBJ1-2; size: -; D: -
DNA: TGCGCCAGCAGCCAAGATCCTGGGAACACCGGGGAGCTGTTTTTT; CDR3: CASSQDPGNTGELFF; V: TRBV4-3; J: TRBJ2-2; size: -; D: -
DNA: TGCAGCGTTGGAGACACTGAAGCTTTCTTT; CDR3: CSVGDTEAFF; V: TRBV29-1; J: TRBJ1-1; size: -; D: -
DNA: TGCGCCAGCAGCCAAGATTTCGGCCTAGGGGCTGAAGCTTTCTTT; CDR3: CASSQDFGLGAEAFF; V: TRBV4-3; J: TRBJ1-1; size: -; D: -
DNA: TGTGCCAGCAGTTATACAGGGCACTATGGCTACACCTTC; CDR3: CASSYTGHYGYTF; V: TRBV9; J: TRBJ1-2; size: -; D: -
DNA: TGTGCCAGCAGCCCACAGGGGGTAGCCACCGGGGAGCTGTTTTTT; CDR3: CASSPQGVATGELFF; V: TRBV9; J: TRBJ2-2; size: -; D: TRBD1
DNA: TGTGCCAGCCACAGGGGTAGCGGGGGGGGTGAGCAGTTCTTC; CDR3: CASHRGSGGGEQFF; V: TRBV6-5; J: TRBJ2-1; size: -; D: TRBD2
DNA: TGTGCCAGCAGCTTCTTGGGGGGGATTAGCACAGATACGCAGTATTTT; CDR3: CASSFLGGISTDTQYF; V: TRBV5-6; J: TRBJ2-3; size: once; D: TRBD2
DNA: TGTGCTAGCAGCCGAGGCTGGCAGGACGAGCAGTACTTC; CDR3: CASSRGWQDEQYF; V: TRBV7-7; J: TRBJ2-7; size: -; D: -
DNA: TGTGCCAGCAGCAAAGATTGCACAGCCCGTAGGTTCGATAGGCAGTTCTTC; CDR3: CASSKDCTARRFDRQFF; V: TRBV21-1; J: TRBJ2-1; size: -; D: -
DNA: TGCAGCGTGGCAAAGAGCTCCTACGAGCAGTACTTC; CDR3: CSVAKSSYEQYF; V: TRBV29-1; J: TRBJ2-7; size: -; D: -
DNA: TGTGCCAGTAAACCTGTGGGGACCGGGGGGTTCACCGGGGAGCTGTTTTTT; CDR3: CASKPVGTGGFTGELFF; V: TRBV19; J: TRBJ2-2; size: -; D: TRBD2
DNA: TGTGCCAGTAGTCCGACAGACAGGTCTAACACTGAAGCTTTCTTT; CDR3: CASSPTDRSNTEAFF; V: TRBV19; J: TRBJ1-1; size: -; D: -
DNA: TGTGCCATCAGTGCAGGTGCAACTAATGAAAAACTGTTTTTT; CDR3: CAISAGATNEKLFF; V: TRBV10-3; J: TRBJ1-4; size: few; D: -
DNA: TGTGCCAGCAGTGAGGAATTTCCAGTATACTTC; CDR3: CASSEEFPVYF; V: TRBV6-1; J: TRBJ2-7; size: -; D: -
DNA: TGTGCCAGCAGCAAAGAGGCGGGGGCGCGGGCCGAGCAGTACTTC; CDR3: CASSKEAGARAEQYF; V: TRBV5-6; J: TRBJ2-7; size: -; D: -
DNA: TGCGCCAGCAGCCAAGAAGTCCGGGTGCCCTCCTACGAGCAGTACTTC; CDR3: CASSQEVRVPSYEQYF; V: TRBV4-1; J: TRBJ2-7; size: -; D: -
DNA: TGTGCCAGCAGCCAAGATAGGACTAGCGACTACAATGAGCAGTTCTTC; CDR3: CASSQDRTSDYNEQFF; V: TRBV14; J: TRBJ2-1; size: -; D: TRBD2
DNA: TGTGCCAGCAGCGTAGGGGCGGACCCCCCCTACGAGCAGTACTTC; CDR3: CASSVGADPPYEQYF; V: TRBV9; J: TRBJ2-7; size: once; D: -
DNA: TGTGCCAGCAGCTTGGCCATGGTCAATGAGCAGTTCTTC; CDR3: CASSLAMVNEQFF; V: TRBV5-4; J: TRBJ2-1; size: -; D: -
DNA: TGTGCCAGCAGCTCTGGGAACTCGTGGGAGACCCAGTACTTC; CDR3: CASSSGNSWETQYF; V: TRBV5-6; J: TRBJ2-5; size: -; D: -
DNA: TGTGCCAGCAGCCCGGGGGCGACATCTAGCACAGATACGCAGTATTTT; CDR3: CASSPGATSSTDTQYF; V: TRBV5-6; J: TRBJ2-3; size: -; D: -
DNA: TGTGCCAGCAGCTTGGATCTAGAGGCTACGCAGTATTTT; CDR3: CASSLDLEATQYF; V: TRBV11-2; J: TRBJ2-3; size: -; D: -